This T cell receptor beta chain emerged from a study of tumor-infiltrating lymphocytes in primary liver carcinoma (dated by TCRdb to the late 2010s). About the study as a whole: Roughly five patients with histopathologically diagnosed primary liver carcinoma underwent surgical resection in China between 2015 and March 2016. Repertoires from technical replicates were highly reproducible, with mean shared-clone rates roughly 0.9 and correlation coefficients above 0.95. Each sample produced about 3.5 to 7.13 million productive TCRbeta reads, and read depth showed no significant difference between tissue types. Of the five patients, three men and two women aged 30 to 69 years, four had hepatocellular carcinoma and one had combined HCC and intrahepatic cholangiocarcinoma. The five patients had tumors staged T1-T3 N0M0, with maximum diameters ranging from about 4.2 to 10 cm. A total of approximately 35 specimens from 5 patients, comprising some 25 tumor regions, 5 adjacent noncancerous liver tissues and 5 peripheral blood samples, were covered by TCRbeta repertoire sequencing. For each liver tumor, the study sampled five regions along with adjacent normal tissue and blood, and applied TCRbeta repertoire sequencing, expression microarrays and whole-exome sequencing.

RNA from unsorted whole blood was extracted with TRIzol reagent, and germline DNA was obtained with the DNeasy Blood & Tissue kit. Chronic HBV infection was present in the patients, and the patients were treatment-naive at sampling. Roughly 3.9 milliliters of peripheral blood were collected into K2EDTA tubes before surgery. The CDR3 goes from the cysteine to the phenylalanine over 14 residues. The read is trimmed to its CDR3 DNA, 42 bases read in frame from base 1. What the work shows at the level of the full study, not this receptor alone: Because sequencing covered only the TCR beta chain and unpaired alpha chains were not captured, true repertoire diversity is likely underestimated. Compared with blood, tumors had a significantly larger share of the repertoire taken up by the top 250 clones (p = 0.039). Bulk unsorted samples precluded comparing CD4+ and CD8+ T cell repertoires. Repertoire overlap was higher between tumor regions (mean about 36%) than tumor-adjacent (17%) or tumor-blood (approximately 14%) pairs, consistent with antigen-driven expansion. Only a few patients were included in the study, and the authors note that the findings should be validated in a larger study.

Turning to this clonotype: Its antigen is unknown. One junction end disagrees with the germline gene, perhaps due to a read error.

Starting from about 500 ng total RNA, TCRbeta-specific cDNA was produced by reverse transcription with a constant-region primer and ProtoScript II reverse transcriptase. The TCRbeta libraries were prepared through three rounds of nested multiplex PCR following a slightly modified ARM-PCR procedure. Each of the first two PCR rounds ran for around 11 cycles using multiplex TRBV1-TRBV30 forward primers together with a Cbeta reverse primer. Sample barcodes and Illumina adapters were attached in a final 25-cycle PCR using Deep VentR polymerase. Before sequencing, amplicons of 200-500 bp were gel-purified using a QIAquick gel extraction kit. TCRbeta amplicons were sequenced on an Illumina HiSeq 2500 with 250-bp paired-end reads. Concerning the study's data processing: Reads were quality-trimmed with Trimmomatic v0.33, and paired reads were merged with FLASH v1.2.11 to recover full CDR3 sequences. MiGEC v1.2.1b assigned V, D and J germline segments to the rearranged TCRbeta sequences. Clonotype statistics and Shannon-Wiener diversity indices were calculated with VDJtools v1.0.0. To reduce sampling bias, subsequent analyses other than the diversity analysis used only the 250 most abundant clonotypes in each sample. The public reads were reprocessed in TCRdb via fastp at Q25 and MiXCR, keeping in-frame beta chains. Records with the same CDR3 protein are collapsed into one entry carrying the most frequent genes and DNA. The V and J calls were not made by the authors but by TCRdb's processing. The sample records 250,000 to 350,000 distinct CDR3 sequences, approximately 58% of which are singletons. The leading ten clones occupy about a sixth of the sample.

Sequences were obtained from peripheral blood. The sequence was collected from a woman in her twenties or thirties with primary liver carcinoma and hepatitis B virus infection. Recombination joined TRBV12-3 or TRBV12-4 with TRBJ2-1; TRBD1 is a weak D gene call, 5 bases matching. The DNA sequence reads TGTGCCAGCAGTTTGCAGGCAGGGTCCAATGAGCAGTCCTTC. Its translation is CASSLQAGSNEQSF.